The 32 T cell receptor beta chains reported below all come from one sample, sequenced in a study of blood T cell repertoires in COVID-19. Measured with immunoSEQ multiplex PCR; TCRdb has only the in-frame clones, and not every one. The table shows tens of thousands of clones, with over 70% occurring only once. The sample comprised peripheral blood. The receptors originated from a man older than 75 with active or convalescent COVID-19.

This clone showed up just once. This chain uses TRBV19 with TRBJ1-1, with 9 bases aligning to TRBD1. The CDR3 consists of 14 residues. J lost 1 base, V lost 9 bases, and 6 bases had no gene match. Germline CDR1 reads LNHDA; CDR2 reads SQIVND (reference sequence). CDR3 DNA sequence: TGTGCCAGCCGGACAGGGGTTCAGAACACTGAAGCTTTCTTT. Its protein is CASRTGVQNTEAFF.

The chain is built from TRBV11-2 and TRBJ2-1, with TRBD2 matching over 10 bases. The germline V gene encodes CDR1 SGHAT and CDR2 FQNNGV. This CDR3 has 14 residues. After removal of 5 bases from V and 6 bases from J, the junction contained 4 bases not matched to a gene. CDR3 coding DNA: TGTGCCAGCAGCCTAGCGGGGGTAGTCAATGAGCAGTTCTTC. Its protein is CASSLAGVVNEQFF.

The V call is TRBV3-1 (or the pseudogene TRBV3-2), the J call TRBJ1-5, with D unclear. Germline V gene sequence: CDR1 LGHDT, CDR2 YNNKEL (reference sequence). This CDR3 is built from 13 residues. The V end was cut by 2 bases, the J end by 2 bases, with 4 bases between. The CDR3 loop is CASSQQGNQPQHF. The CDR3 region has the DNA TGTGCCAGCAGCCAACAGGGCAATCAGCCCCAGCATTTT.

This chain connects TRBV27 to TRBJ2-7; TRBD1 matches at 7 bases. J gave up 1 base and V 4 bases, and 10 bases lay outside the gene matches. This CDR3 is 16 amino acids long. Germline V gene lookup returns CDR1 MNHEY and CDR2 SMNVEV (reference sequence). CDR3 nucleotides: TGTGCCAGCAGTTATTCAATAGGGACAGAGTCCTACGAGCAGTACTTC. Its protein product is CASSYSIGTESYEQYF.

The J gene is TRBJ1-4, the V gene TRBV4-1, with D tentatively TRBD1 (5 bases). The CDR3 sequence is 15 residues long. The V end lost 1 base, the J end lost 7 bases, and 13 bases lay between the germline ends. The germline V gene has CDR1 MGHRA and CDR2 YSYEKL. The CDR3 region has the DNA TGCGCCAGCAGCCAAGCAGGGAACGGGGGTGAAAAACTGTTTTTT. It codes for CASSQAGNGGEKLFF.

V gene TRBV4-1 combines with J gene TRBJ1-2; the D gene is possibly TRBD1 (5 bases). Germline lookup yields CDR1 MGHRA and CDR2 YSYEKL. V was trimmed by 0 bases and J by 11 bases, leaving 19 bases between them. The length of the CDR3 is 15 residues. CDR3 in amino acids: CASSQDLGRDMGYTF. Written as DNA, the CDR3 is TGCGCCAGCAGCCAAGATCTTGGCAGGGATATGGGGTACACCTTC.

The genes are TRBV11-3 and TRBJ2-2; the D gene is possibly TRBD2 (6 bases). V lost 5 bases and J lost 2, with 12 bases in between. CDR1 and CDR2 (germline): SGHNT, YENEEA. This CDR3 region has 15 residues. The chain's CDR3 is CASSLGGSNTGELFF. CDR3 DNA sequence: TGTGCCAGCAGCCTTGGGGGGAGCAACACCGGGGAGCTGTTTTTT.

This clone appeared once. V is TRBV6-5 and J is TRBJ1-2, with a weak D call TRBD1 (5 bases). Germline loops: CDR1 MNHEY, CDR2 SVGAGI. The CDR3 spans 14 residues. V dropped 7 bases and J dropped 4 bases, with 16 bases sitting between them. The CDR3 sequence: CASKKQGVGYGYTF. CDR3 sequence (DNA): TGTGCCAGCAAAAAACAAGGGGTTGGCTATGGCTACACCTTC.

The chain combines TRBV4-3 with TRBJ1-6; D perhaps matches TRBD1 (6 bases). V was trimmed by 3 bases and J by 10 bases, leaving 16 bases between them. Per germline, CDR1 LGHNA and CDR2 YSLEER. This CDR3 spans 15 amino acids. The DNA of the CDR3 is TGCGCCAGCAGCCACCAACAGGGAGCTAACTCACCCCTCCACTTT. It specifies CASSHQQGANSPLHF.

The chain combines TRBV19 with TRBJ1-4; tentatively, D is TRBD1 (5 bases). This CDR3 is built from 14 residues. Trimming stripped 9 bases from V and 5 bases from J, with 16 bases between. Looked up from germline, CDR1 is LNHDA and CDR2 is SQIVND (reference sequence). The CDR3 loop is CASADGGGNEKLFF. CDR3 coding DNA: TGTGCCAGCGCCGACGGGGGAGGAAATGAAAAACTGTTTTTT.

This chain connects TRBV5-4 to TRBJ1-4; D uncertain. The V gene's germline CDR1 is SGHNT and CDR2 YYREEE (reference sequence). The V gene lost 0 bases and the J gene lost 5 bases, with 14 bases spanning the gap. This CDR3 has 16 amino acids. CDR3 DNA sequence: TGTGCCAGCAGCTTGGGTGGAGGAGGGTACAATGAAAAACTGTTTTTT. Its protein is CASSLGGGGYNEKLFF.

The CDR3 DNA follows: TGCGCCAGCAGCTTGGAGGTCGGGGGGCGGCCCTACAATGAGCAGTTCTTC. It translates to CASSLEVGGRPYNEQFF. This chain joins TRBV5-1 and TRBJ2-1; a possible D gene is TRBD2 (7 bases). The CDR3 sequence is 17 residues long. The V end was cut by 0 bases, the J end by 2 bases, with 15 bases between. In germline, CDR1 is SGHRS, CDR2 YFSETQ. Combining the CDR3 with reference TRBV5-1 and TRBJ2-1 gives the whole variable domain KAGVTQTPRYLIKTRGQQVTLSCSPISGHRSVSWYQQTPGQGLQFLFEYFSETQRNKGNFPGRFSGRQFSNSRSEMNVSTLELGDSALYLCASSLEVGGRPYNEQFFGPGTRLTVL.

The genes are TRBV9 and TRBJ2-1, with D possibly TRBD2 on 5 matching bases. Germline V gene data show CDR1 as SGDLS and CDR2 as YYNGEE. V shed 1 base and J shed 8 bases, with 16 bases lying between them. The CDR3 is 15 amino acids. CDR3 protein: CASSVYPGSTDEQFF. DNA for the CDR3: TGTGCCAGCAGCGTATACCCGGGATCAACCGATGAGCAGTTCTTC.

This chain connects TRBV7-8 to TRBJ1-6; the D is unclear. The V end lost 5 bases, the J end lost 14 bases, and 19 bases lay between the germline ends. Germline V gives CDR1 SGHVS, CDR2 FQNEAQ. This CDR3 is 14 amino acids long. The CDR3 spells CASSPLGEAWALHF. As DNA, the CDR3 is TGTGCCAGCAGCCCCCTCGGAGAGGCTTGGGCCCTCCACTTT.

As to this clone: Other DNA sequences within the sample encode an identical CDR3. The chain links TRBV9 to TRBJ2-7, with 7 positions matching TRBD1. Unmatched junction bases numbered 1, after V lost 2 bases and J lost 2 bases. Germline loops: CDR1 SGDLS, CDR2 YYNGEE. The CDR3 consists of 13 residues. The CDR3 coding sequence is TGTGCCAGCAGCGTGGGACAGACCTACGAGCAGTACTTC. The encoded protein is CASSVGQTYEQYF.

The chain combines TRBV5-4 with TRBJ2-3; D may be TRBD2 (5 bases). Trimming pared 2 bases from V and 1 base from J, leaving 11 bases between. CDR1 is SGHNT and CDR2 is YYREEE in the germline V gene (reference sequence). The CDR3 runs to 15 residues. The CDR3: CASSFGLGGTDTQYF. The CDR3 DNA is TGTGCCAGCAGCTTCGGACTGGGAGGCACAGATACGCAGTATTTT.

This clone appeared a single time. This chain links TRBV30 with TRBJ1-3; D call uncertain. The CDR3 has 14 residues. V lost 5 bases to trimming and J lost 0 bases, with 11 bases between them. Germline CDR1 and CDR2: GTSNPN and SVGIG (reference sequence). CDR3 in DNA: TGTGCCTGGGCCGCGGGATACTCTGGAAACACCATATATTTT. The encoded protein is CAWAAGYSGNTIYF.

The rearrangement links TRBV27 to TRBJ1-2; D is undetermined. The CDR3 spans 16 residues. The V end was cut by 3 bases, the J end by 4 bases, with 18 bases between. Per the germline V gene, CDR1 is MNHEY and CDR2 is SMNVEV (reference sequence). CDR3 loop: CASSLLPNLGLYGYTF. The CDR3 bases are TGTGCCAGCAGTTTGTTGCCAAACTTAGGACTCTATGGCTACACCTTC.

This clone was picked up a small number of times. The chain uses TRBV30 and TRBJ2-7, with 8 bases matching TRBD2. This CDR3 has 15 residues. Germline assignment: CDR1 GTSNPN and CDR2 SVGIG (reference sequence). The ends lost 2 bases at V and 6 bases at J; junction bases unmatched: 12. CDR3 sequence: CAWSPRGEGWREQYF. Here the CDR3 DNA reads TGTGCCTGGAGTCCGCGGGGGGAAGGGTGGCGCGAGCAGTACTTC. The variable domain in full, completed from reference TRBV30 and TRBJ2-7, reads SQTIHQWPATLVQPVGSPLSLECTVEGTSNPNLYWYRQAAGRGLQLLFYSVGIGQISSEVPQNLSASRPQDRQFILSSKKLLLSDSGFYLCAWSPRGEGWREQYFGPGTRLTVT.

The chain's CDR3 is CASSAGTTAGNTIYF. The CDR3 DNA sequence: TGTGCCAGTAGTGCCGGGACAACGGCTGGAAACACCATATATTTT. This chain connects TRBV19 to TRBJ1-3; D may be TRBD1 (6 bases). V lost 5 bases and J lost 2, with 13 bases in between. This CDR3 has 15 residues. Germline CDR1 LNHDA, CDR2 SQIVND (reference sequence). Variable domain in full (rest from reference TRBV19 and TRBJ1-3): DGGITQSPKYLFRKEGQNVTLSCEQNLNHDAMYWYRQDPGQGLRLIYYSQIVNDFQKGDIAEGYSVSREKKESFPLTVTSAQKNPTAFYLCASSAGTTAGNTIYFGEGSWLTVV.

This chain links TRBV3-1 (or the pseudogene TRBV3-2) with TRBJ2-5, with TRBD1 as a possible D gene (6 bases). V was pared by 2 bases and J by 5 bases, with 9 bases between. The length of the CDR3 is 13 residues. Germline loops: CDR1 LGHDT, CDR2 YNNKEL (reference sequence). CDR3 sequence (DNA): TGTGCCAGCAGCCAAACAGGGACGGAGACCCAGTACTTC. Amino acids: CASSQTGTETQYF.

The chain recombines TRBV9 with TRBJ1-3, with D unresolved. Trimming left V 0 bases short and J 0 bases short, with 7 bases between. This CDR3 is built from 15 residues. Germline V gives CDR1 SGDLS, CDR2 YYNGEE. The chain's CDR3 is CASSVVGDSGNTIYF. DNA of the CDR3: TGTGCCAGCAGCGTAGTCGGGGACTCTGGAAACACCATATATTTT.

The table lists this clone with a few counts. In DNA form, the CDR3 reads TGTGCCTGGAGACAGGGAGCCCGAATGGGGCAGTACTTC. The encoded protein is CAWRQGARMGQYF. The chain uses TRBV30 and TRBJ2-7; D is possibly TRBD1 (6 bases). CDR1 and CDR2 from the germline V gene are GTSNPN and SVGIG (reference sequence). Trimming took off 3 bases at V and 9 bases at J, with 18 bases between the two ends. The CDR3 spans 13 residues.

The chain carries TRBV3-1 (or the pseudogene TRBV3-2) and TRBJ1-2; D remains unclear. This CDR3 region has 15 residues. Looked up from germline, CDR1 is LGHDT and CDR2 is YNNKEL (reference sequence). The V gene lost 0 bases and the J gene lost 0 bases, with 8 bases spanning the gap. CDR3 nucleotide sequence: TGTGCCAGCAGCCAAGAACAGATAGCTAACTATGGCTACACCTTC. This encodes CASSQEQIANYGYTF.

The rearrangement joins TRBV6-2 or TRBV6-3 to TRBJ2-2; 7 nucleotides agree with TRBD2. J was trimmed by 3 bases and V by 6 bases; bases with no gene match: 7. Germline values: CDR1 MNHEY, CDR2 SVGEGT. This CDR3 is 15 amino acids long. CDR3 region: CASSPETSHTGELFF. The CDR3 DNA reads TGTGCCAGCAGCCCGGAGACTAGCCACACCGGGGAGCTGTTTTTT.

This chain connects TRBV6-5 to TRBJ2-7; D is unclear. Germline V gives CDR1 MNHEY, CDR2 SVGAGI. V lost 6 bases to trimming and J lost 3 bases, with 15 bases between them. This CDR3 is 14 amino acids long. The CDR3 nucleotides read TGTGCCAGCAGCAGTCCCCCGTCGAACTACGAGCAGTACTTC. Amino acids: CASSSPPSNYEQYF.

The gene calls are TRBV19 and TRBJ1-2; 10 nucleotides agree with TRBD1. CDR3 length: 15 amino acids. Unmatched junction bases numbered 7, after V lost 5 bases and J lost 4 bases. CDR1 and CDR2 (germline): LNHDA, SQIVND (reference sequence). This CDR3 reads CASSPNRDRGYGYTF. In nucleotides, the CDR3 is TGTGCCAGTAGTCCCAACCGGGACAGGGGCTATGGCTACACCTTC. The full variable domain, completed using reference TRBV19 and TRBJ1-2, is DGGITQSPKYLFRKEGQNVTLSCEQNLNHDAMYWYRQDPGQGLRLIYYSQIVNDFQKGDIAEGYSVSREKKESFPLTVTSAQKNPTAFYLCASSPNRDRGYGYTFGSGTRLTVV.

This clone has just one count. V is TRBV11-2 and J is TRBJ2-1, with 7 bases aligning to TRBD2. Germline V CDR1 and CDR2: SGHAT, FQNNGV. The length of the CDR3 is 12 residues. V lost 5 bases to trimming and J lost 15 bases; unmatched junction nucleotides: 10. The CDR3 sequence is CASSLGGDSSFF. The CDR3 DNA sequence: TGTGCCAGCAGCCTGGGGGGGGACTCCTCGTTCTTC.

This clone was seen only a few times. The chain recombines TRBV5-1 with TRBJ2-2; a weak D match, TRBD1 (5 bases). CDR1 is SGHRS, CDR2 YFSETQ, per germline. Between the trimmed V and J ends, which lost 1 base and 3 bases, there was a span of 13 bases. The CDR3 has 16 amino acids. The DNA for the CDR3 is TGCGCCAGCAGCTTGAGGGGCAGGGCAGACACCGGGGAGCTGTTTTTT. Protein sequence: CASSLRGRADTGELFF.

This rearrangement joins TRBV12-2 to TRBJ1-2; the DNA was not compared with TRBD1, the D call given in the table. TRBV12-2 is classified as a pseudogene. The CDR3 runs to 16 residues. CDR3 DNA: TGTGCAAGTCGCTCAGAGAGGCGGGACAGGGGGCCTGGCTACACCTTC. Residues: CASRSERRDRGPGYTF.

The rearrangement joins TRBV5-5 to TRBJ2-2, with 11 bases aligning to TRBD1. The CDR3 sequence is 17 residues long. The germline V gene has CDR1 SGHKS and CDR2 YYEKEE (reference sequence). V shed 1 base and J 3 bases; nucleotides not matched to a gene: 5. The CDR3 reads CASSLQWTGGYTGELFF. In nucleotides, the CDR3 is TGTGCCAGCAGCTTGCAGTGGACAGGGGGCTACACCGGGGAGCTGTTTTTT.

The chain combines TRBV30 with TRBJ1-5; possibly TRBD1 for D (5 bases). Between the trimmed V and J ends, which lost 2 bases and 1 base, there was a span of 21 bases. Germline V gene sequence: CDR1 GTSNPN, CDR2 SVGIG (reference sequence). The CDR3 length is 18 residues. CDR3 in DNA: TGTGCCTGGAGTAGCGGGCGAGGGGCTTCGTTCAGCAATCAGCCCCAGCATTTT. Its protein product is CAWSSGRGASFSNQPQHF.